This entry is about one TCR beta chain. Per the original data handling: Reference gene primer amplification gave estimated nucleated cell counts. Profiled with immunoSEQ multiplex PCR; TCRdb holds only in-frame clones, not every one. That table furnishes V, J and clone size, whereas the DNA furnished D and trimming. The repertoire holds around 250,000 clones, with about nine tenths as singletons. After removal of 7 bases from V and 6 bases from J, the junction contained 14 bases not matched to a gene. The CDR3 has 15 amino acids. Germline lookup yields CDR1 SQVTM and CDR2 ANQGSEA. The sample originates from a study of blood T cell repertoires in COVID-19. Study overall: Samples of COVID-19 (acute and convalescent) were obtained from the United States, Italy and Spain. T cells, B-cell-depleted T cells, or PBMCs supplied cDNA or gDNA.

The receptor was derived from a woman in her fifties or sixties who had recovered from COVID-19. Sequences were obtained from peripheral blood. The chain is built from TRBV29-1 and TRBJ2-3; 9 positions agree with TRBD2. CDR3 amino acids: CSGAPSGAQGDTQYF. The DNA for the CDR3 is TGCAGCGGAGCGCCTAGCGGGGCTCAAGGGGATACGCAGTATTTT.